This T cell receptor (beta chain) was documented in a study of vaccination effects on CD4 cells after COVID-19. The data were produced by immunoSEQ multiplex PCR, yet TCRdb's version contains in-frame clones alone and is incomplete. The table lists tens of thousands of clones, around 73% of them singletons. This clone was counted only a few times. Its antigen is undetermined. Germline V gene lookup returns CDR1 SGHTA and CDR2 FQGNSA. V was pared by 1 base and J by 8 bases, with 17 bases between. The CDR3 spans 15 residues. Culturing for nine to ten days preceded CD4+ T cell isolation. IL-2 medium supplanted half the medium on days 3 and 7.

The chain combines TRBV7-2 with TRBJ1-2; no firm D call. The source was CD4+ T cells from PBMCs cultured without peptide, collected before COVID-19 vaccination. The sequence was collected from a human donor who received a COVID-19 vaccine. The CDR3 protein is CASSLDPTPTFGYTF. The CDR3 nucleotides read TGTGCCAGCAGCTTAGATCCCACCCCAACGTTCGGCTACACCTTC.